These 31 T cell receptor beta chains came from one sample sequenced in a study of radiotherapy plus CTLA-4 blockade in lung cancer. Repertoires were generated with immunoSEQ multiplex PCR, while TCRdb's copy carries only in-frame clones and drops some. This sample has about 43,000 clones; 65% to 70% occur once, and the top ten carry 20% to 30%. Source: peripheral blood, taken from a patient treated with radiotherapy plus ipilimumab. The receptor source for this set is a human donor with non-small cell lung cancer who had a partial response to radiotherapy plus ipilimumab.

This clone was found a few times. The chain combines TRBV2 with TRBJ2-7; D gene unclear. V lost 6 bases, J lost 0 bases, and 6 bases lay in between. This CDR3 is 12 amino acids long. The germline V gene has CDR1 SNHLY and CDR2 FYNNEI. Here the CDR3 DNA reads TGTGCCAGCAGCTCGAGCTCCTACGAGCAGTACTTC. This encodes CASSSSSYEQYF.

This chain uses TRBV19 with TRBJ1-2, with D maybe TRBD1 (6 bases). Looked up from germline, CDR1 is LNHDA and CDR2 is SQIVND (reference sequence). There are 14 residues in the CDR3. V lost 7 bases and J lost 8, with 20 bases in between. Here the CDR3 DNA reads TGTGCCAGTAAACTCAGGGGCGGTGAGGAGGGCTACACCTTC. Its translation is CASKLRGGEEGYTF.

Only a few counts were recorded for this clone. This chain joins TRBV20-1 and TRBJ1-2; 8 bases are shared with TRBD1. This CDR3 comprises 11 residues. Trimming at V came to 6 bases and at J to 4 bases, leaving 1 base not matched to a gene. From germline, CDR1 is DFQATT and CDR2 SNEGSKA (reference sequence). The CDR3 coding sequence is TGCAGTGCCGACAGGGGCTATGGCTACACCTTC. Translated, it gives CSADRGYGYTF.

This chain connects TRBV5-6 to TRBJ1-5; 8 bases line up with TRBD1. V lost 4 bases to trimming and J lost 3 bases; unmatched junction nucleotides: 3. The CDR3 contains 14 residues. The V gene's germline CDR1 is SGHDT and CDR2 YYEEEE. The DNA of the CDR3 is TGTGCCAGCAGCCGACAGGGGAACAATCAGCCCCAGCATTTT. It translates to CASSRQGNNQPQHF.

Comments on this clone: The sample holds other DNA sequences that translate to the same CDR3. This sequence joins TRBV7-9 and TRBJ1-2; the D is unclear. This CDR3 is built from 14 residues. The germline V gene has CDR1 SEHNR and CDR2 FQNEAQ (reference sequence). Trimming left V 4 bases short and J 5 bases short, with 14 bases between. CDR3 in amino acids: CASSSRAGVYGYTF. CDR3 DNA: TGTGCCAGCAGCTCCCGTGCAGGCGTTTATGGCTACACCTTC.

The chain is built from TRBV9 and TRBJ1-4; TRBD1 agrees at 8 bases. Germline values: CDR1 SGDLS, CDR2 YYNGEE. This CDR3 is 13 amino acids long. With 6 bases clipped from V and 6 bases from J, the junction kept 4 bases outside the gene matches. DNA of the CDR3: TGTGCCAGCACCGGACAGGGCGATGAAAAACTGTTTTTT. The encoded protein is CASTGQGDEKLFF.

The chain is built from TRBV7-2 and TRBJ2-1, with a tentative D call TRBD2 (5 bases). V was cut by 5 bases and J by 1 base, with 9 bases left in between. The CDR3 length is 14 residues. The germline V gene has CDR1 SGHTA and CDR2 FQGNSA. The CDR3 region has the DNA TGTGCCAGCAGCCGGGGTGGATCCTACAATGAGCAGTTCTTC. Its protein is CASSRGGSYNEQFF.

This chain connects TRBV7-8 to TRBJ2-2; 14 nucleotides agree with TRBD2. This CDR3 is built from 18 residues. V was clipped by 4 bases and J by 3 bases; unmatched bases: 7. Germline lookup yields CDR1 SGHVS and CDR2 FQNEAQ. The CDR3 reads CASSSGLAGDTDTGELFF. For the CDR3, the DNA is TGTGCCAGCAGCTCGGGACTAGCGGGGGATACGGACACCGGGGAGCTGTTTTTT.

The chain couples TRBV18 to TRBJ1-2, with D possibly TRBD1 on 6 matching bases. The CDR3 loop spans 14 amino acids. V lost 5 bases, J lost 2 bases, and 12 bases lay in between. Germline CDR1 is KGHSH and CDR2 is LQKENI. CDR3 sequence reads: CASSADSFNYGYTF. CDR3 bases: TGTGCCAGCTCAGCGGACAGTTTCAACTATGGCTACACCTTC.

The chain recombines TRBV11-1 with TRBJ2-4, with D possibly being TRBD1 (6 bases). From germline, CDR1 is SGHAT and CDR2 FQDESV (reference sequence). The CDR3 contains 18 residues. Trimming pared 5 bases from V and 0 bases from J, leaving 20 bases between. The CDR3 is CASSPAATGQIAKNIQYF. The CDR3 coding sequence is TGTGCCAGCAGCCCTGCTGCTACCGGACAGATAGCCAAAAACATTCAGTACTTC.

V and J are TRBV7-3 and TRBJ1-2; 9 bases match TRBD1. From germline, CDR1 is SGHTA and CDR2 FQGTGA. The trim removed 5 bases at V and 6 bases at J, leaving 16 bases unmatched. This CDR3 comprises 17 residues. The CDR3 is CASSPSIAAGQGDGYTF. The CDR3 DNA reads TGTGCCAGCAGCCCCTCAATCGCAGCGGGACAGGGCGATGGCTACACCTTC. The full variable domain, rest sourced from reference TRBV7-3 and TRBJ1-2, is GAGVSQTPSNKVTEKGKYVELRCDPISGHTALYWYRQSLGQGPEFLIYFQGTGAADDSGLPNDRFFAVRPEGSVSTLKIQRTERGDSAVYLCASSPSIAAGQGDGYTFGSGTRLTVV.

This clone has a handful of counts. Other DNA sequences in the sample encode the same CDR3. This rearrangement joins TRBV30 to TRBJ1-2, with 8 nucleotides matching TRBD1. The CDR3 is 13 residues long. Trimming at V came to 1 base and at J to 4 bases, leaving 2 bases not matched to a gene. The germline CDR1 and CDR2 sequences are GTSNPN and SVGIG (reference sequence). CDR3 loop: CAWSATGVYGYTF. DNA for the CDR3: TGTGCCTGGAGTGCGACAGGGGTCTATGGCTACACCTTC.

Concerning this clone itself: Other DNA variants within this sample encode the same CDR3. The chain links TRBV5-6 to TRBJ1-2; D is unresolved. Germline V gene lookup returns CDR1 SGHDT and CDR2 YYEEEE. The CDR3 length is 12 residues. Trimming cost V 4 bases and J 5 bases, with 9 bases left between them. The CDR3 nucleotides are TGTGCCAGCAGCCTGGAACTATATGGCTACACCTTC. Translating gives CASSLELYGYTF.

This clone showed up just a few times. The CDR3 DNA reads as TGTGCCATCAGTGAGCACAAGAACACTGAAGCTTTCTTT. Its protein product is CAISEHKNTEAFF. The chain links TRBV10-3 to TRBJ1-1; D ambiguous. This CDR3 is built from 13 residues. Germline assignment: CDR1 ENHRY and CDR2 SYGVKD. V gave up 2 bases and J gave up 1 base, with 5 bases separating them.

The chain joins TRBV30 to TRBJ1-3, with 7 bases that match TRBD1. CDR3 length: 15 residues. Germline CDR1 is GTSNPN and CDR2 is SVGIG (reference sequence). With 4 bases clipped from V and 4 bases from J, the junction kept 10 bases outside the gene matches. CDR3 residues: CAWTRDSGWGNTIYF. The CDR3 coding sequence is TGTGCCTGGACGAGGGACAGCGGATGGGGAAACACCATATATTTT.

CDR3 coding DNA: TGTGCCAGCCAGAAAGGGGACTCTGGAAACACCATATATTTT. This encodes CASQKGDSGNTIYF. The rearrangement uses TRBV6-1 and TRBJ1-3; the D gene is possibly TRBD1 (5 bases). Germline V gives CDR1 MNHNS, CDR2 SASEGT. This CDR3 contains 14 residues. Trimming stripped 8 bases from V and 0 bases from J, with 11 bases between.

V is TRBV6-5 and J is TRBJ1-5, with 7 bases matching TRBD1. This CDR3 comprises 15 residues. CDR1 is MNHEY and CDR2 is SVGAGI in the germline V gene. J gave up 0 bases and V 4 bases, and 3 bases lay outside the gene matches. CDR3 protein: CASSSTGYSNQPQHF. In DNA, the CDR3 is TGTGCCAGCAGTTCGACAGGGTATAGCAATCAGCCCCAGCATTTT.

The chain links TRBV13 to TRBJ2-1; 9 nucleotides align to TRBD2. Germline V gene sequence: CDR1 PRHDT, CDR2 FYEKMQ (reference sequence). The CDR3 has 16 amino acids. The V gene end was trimmed by 0 bases and the J gene end by 7 bases; junction bases not matched to a gene: 7. The CDR3 sequence: CASSLGGGRVGNEQFF. The DNA for the CDR3 is TGTGCCAGCAGCTTAGGCGGCGGGAGGGTGGGAAATGAGCAGTTCTTC.

This chain uses TRBV7-3 with TRBJ1-1; the D is unclear. The CDR3 is 15 amino acids. V was trimmed by 5 bases and J by 6 bases, leaving 19 bases between them. Germline values: CDR1 SGHTA, CDR2 FQGTGA. The CDR3 loop reads CASSPVPERIAEAFF. In DNA form, the CDR3 reads TGTGCCAGCAGCCCCGTCCCAGAGCGGATCGCTGAAGCTTTCTTT. Drawing the rest from reference TRBV7-3 and TRBJ1-1, the complete variable domain is GAGVSQTPSNKVTEKGKYVELRCDPISGHTALYWYRQSLGQGPEFLIYFQGTGAADDSGLPNDRFFAVRPEGSVSTLKIQRTERGDSAVYLCASSPVPERIAEAFFGQGTRLTVV.

This clone was seen a few times. The DNA of the CDR3 is TGCGCCAGCAGAGTAAGGACTAGCGGGAGGTTCAATGAGCAGTTCTTC. It codes for CASRVRTSGRFNEQFF. V is TRBV10-2 and J is TRBJ2-1, with 14 nucleotides matching TRBD2. The CDR3 spans 16 residues. The junction had 7 bases not matched to a gene; V was cut back by 6 bases and J by 6 bases. Germline-derived CDR1 and CDR2 are WSHSY and SAAADI.

The CDR3 protein is CASSVVVSGGYTF. The CDR3 region has the DNA TGTGCCAGCAGCGTAGTAGTCTCGGGGGGCTACACCTTC. The chain has TRBV9 and TRBJ1-2; D not resolved. CDR1 SGDLS and CDR2 YYNGEE come from the germline V gene. The CDR3 length is 13 residues. Between the trimmed V and J ends, which lost 0 bases and 8 bases, there was a span of 11 bases.

The rearrangement links TRBV5-6 to TRBJ2-1; TRBD2 matches at 9 bases. With V trimmed by 1 base and J by 5 bases, 4 bases remained unmatched. The CDR3 has 15 amino acids. CDR1 and CDR2 from the germline V gene are SGHDT and YYEEEE. The CDR3 sequence is CASSLWLAGNNEQFF. The CDR3 nucleotides read TGTGCCAGCAGCTTGTGGCTAGCGGGAAACAATGAGCAGTTCTTC.

V and J are TRBV4-1 and TRBJ1-2; D remains ambiguous. Trimming left V 0 bases short and J 5 bases short, with 4 bases between. Germline V lookup: CDR1 MGHRA, CDR2 YSYEKL. The CDR3 consists of 12 residues. The CDR3 DNA reads as TGCGCCAGCAGCCAAGAACAGTATGGCTACACCTTC. Its translation is CASSQEQYGYTF.

The V call is TRBV9, the J call TRBJ1-2, with D possibly TRBD1 on 6 matching bases. Germline V gene sequence: CDR1 SGDLS, CDR2 YYNGEE. This CDR3 is built from 14 residues. With 6 bases removed from V and 2 bases from J, the gap between germline ends came to 14 bases. In DNA, the CDR3 is TGTGCCAGCACCCCAGGGGACCACAACTATGGCTACACCTTC. It is translated as CASTPGDHNYGYTF. Looking up the rest from reference TRBV9 and TRBJ1-2 gives the full variable domain: DSGVTQTPKHLITATGQRVTLRCSPRSGDLSVYWYQQSLDQGLQFLIQYYNGEERAKGNILERFSAQQFPDLHSELNLSSLELGDSALYFCASTPGDHNYGYTFGSGTRLTVV.

This clone appeared once. The chain links TRBV5-6 to TRBJ2-3, with D tentatively TRBD1 (5 bases). The CDR3 contains 15 residues. The V and J ends lost 4 bases and 2 bases respectively, with 14 bases between them. CDR1 and CDR2 (germline): SGHDT, YYEEEE. The CDR3 DNA sequence: TGTGCCAGCAGCCCCGAGAGACAGCTCACAGATACGCAGTATTTT. This sequence encodes CASSPERQLTDTQYF. Looking up the rest from reference TRBV5-6 and TRBJ2-3 gives the full variable domain: DAGVTQSPTHLIKTRGQQVTLRCSPKSGHDTVSWYQQALGQGPQFIFQYYEEEERQRGNFPDRFSGHQFPNYSSELNVNALLLGDSALYLCASSPERQLTDTQYFGPGTRLTVL.

This clone was seen a few times. The chain carries TRBV4-3 and TRBJ1-2; D remains ambiguous. V gave up 0 bases and J gave up 0 bases, with 11 bases separating them. The length of the CDR3 is 16 residues. Germline-derived CDR1 and CDR2 are LGHNA and YSLEER. CDR3 DNA sequence: TGCGCCAGCAGCCAAGATGGCCCCCCAGCTAACTATGGCTACACCTTC. This encodes CASSQDGPPANYGYTF.

V usage is TRBV30 and J usage is TRBJ1-1, with TRBD1 matching over 8 bases. Germline-derived CDR1 and CDR2 are GTSNPN and SVGIG (reference sequence). The CDR3 is 13 residues long. The V segment lost 2 bases and the J segment 5 bases; nucleotides outside the gene matches: 4. The CDR3 sequence is CAWSRTGRTEAFF. CDR3 nucleotides: TGTGCCTGGAGTCGGACAGGGAGGACTGAAGCTTTCTTT.

The chain employs TRBV27 and TRBJ1-2; 8 bases match TRBD1. The germline V gene encodes CDR1 MNHEY and CDR2 SMNVEV (reference sequence). The trim removed 10 bases at V and 4 bases at J, leaving 8 bases unmatched. The CDR3 runs 13 residues. CDR3 nucleotide sequence: TGTGCCACCCGAGGGGGACAGGTCTATGGCTACACCTTC. Residues: CATRGGQVYGYTF.

This clone has only one observation. This chain connects TRBV19 to TRBJ2-2; 7 bases agree with TRBD1. CDR1 is LNHDA and CDR2 is SQIVND in the germline V gene (reference sequence). CDR3 length equals 16 residues. V was clipped by 1 base and J by 1 base; unmatched bases: 3. The CDR3 DNA is TGTGCCAGTAGTATAGGACAGGGAAGGAACACCGGGGAGCTGTTTTTT. This codes for CASSIGQGRNTGELFF. Variable domain in full (rest from reference TRBV19 and TRBJ2-2): DGGITQSPKYLFRKEGQNVTLSCEQNLNHDAMYWYRQDPGQGLRLIYYSQIVNDFQKGDIAEGYSVSREKKESFPLTVTSAQKNPTAFYLCASSIGQGRNTGELFFGEGSRLTVL.

This clone has more than one count but fewer than ten. The V call is TRBV27, the J call TRBJ2-1, with a tentative D call TRBD1 (6 bases). Per germline, CDR1 MNHEY and CDR2 SMNVEV (reference sequence). This CDR3 has 15 amino acids. V lost 5 bases and J 0 bases, leaving 11 bases between the germline ends. CDR3 nucleotides: TGTGCCAGCAGTCTAGACAGGAGCTCCTACAATGAGCAGTTCTTC. Translation gives CASSLDRSSYNEQFF.

The CDR3 sequence is CASSLRSRHQPQHF. The CDR3 coding sequence is TGTGCCAGCAGTTTACGCAGCAGGCATCAGCCCCAGCATTTT. V and J are TRBV27 and TRBJ1-5; D gene uncertain. The CDR3 has 14 residues. V dropped 2 bases and J dropped 5 bases, with 10 bases sitting between them. The germline CDR1 and CDR2 sequences are MNHEY and SMNVEV (reference sequence).